This is a list of T cell receptor beta chains from one sample in a study of cytomegalovirus exposure and HLA in healthy donors. Some clones are missing from TCRdb's copy, which holds only in-frame ones; the method was immunoSEQ multiplex PCR. This table holds some 75,000 clones. The material sequenced was PBMCs. The origin of the receptors is a man aged 40-49 years in good health and CMV-seronegative. The CDR3 runs from the conserved cysteine through the conserved F or W. The D gene is left open where the match is weak.

CDR3	DNA	V	J	D
CSALEWDRARATNEKLFF	TGCAGCGCCCTTGAGTGGGACAGGGCCCGAGCAACTAATGAAAAACTGTTTTTT	TRBV29-1	TRBJ1-4	TRBD1
CASRTGNTEAFF	TGTGCCAGCCGGACAGGGAACACTGAAGCTTTCTTT	TRBV10-3	TRBJ1-1	TRBD1
CASSLVLAGGPTNTGELFF	TGTGCCAGCAGCTTAGTGCTAGCGGGGGGTCCCACGAACACCGGGGAGCTGTTTTTT	TRBV7-2	TRBJ2-2	TRBD2
CASSPSTVENQPQHF	TGTGCCAGCTCACCGAGCACCGTAGAGAATCAGCCCCAGCATTTT	TRBV18	TRBJ1-5	-
CASSIPQGNTGELFF	TGTGCCAGTAGTATTCCACAGGGGAACACCGGGGAGCTGTTTTTT	TRBV19	TRBJ2-2	-
CATSRGPGQGVSNEKLFF	TGTGCCACCAGCAGAGGTCCCGGACAGGGGGTTTCTAATGAAAAACTGTTTTTT	TRBV15	TRBJ1-4	TRBD1
CASMIGQGRYEQYF	TGTGCCAGTATGATTGGACAGGGGCGCTACGAGCAGTACTTC	TRBV5-6	TRBJ2-7	TRBD1
CAVTSGILYEQYF	TGTGCCGTTACTAGCGGGATACTCTACGAGCAGTACTTC	TRBV30	TRBJ2-7	TRBD2
CAWSPMEGAGEKLFF	TGTGCCTGGAGCCCGATGGAGGGGGCGGGTGAAAAACTGTTTTTT	TRBV30	TRBJ1-4	TRBD1
CASSLASGSWETGELFF	TGTGCCAGCAGCTTAGCTAGCGGGAGTTGGGAGACCGGGGAGCTGTTTTTT	TRBV11-3	TRBJ2-2	TRBD2
CAISPTRSGANVLTF	TGTGCCATCAGCCCGACACGATCTGGGGCCAACGTCCTGACTTTC	TRBV10-3	TRBJ2-6	-
CASSVAPDYYEQFF	TGTGCCAGCAGCGTAGCCCCGGACTATTATGAGCAGTTCTTC	TRBV9	TRBJ2-1	-
CASSSPSGRLRGNQPQHF	TGTGCCAGCAGTTCACCCTCCGGAAGACTGAGGGGCAATCAGCCCCAGCATTTT	TRBV28	TRBJ1-5	-
CASSYGGAGTDTQYF	TGTGCCAGCAGTTACGGGGGGGCGGGCACAGATACGCAGTATTTT	TRBV6-5	TRBJ2-3	-
CAISQGDAYGYTF	TGTGCCATCAGCCAGGGGGATGCCTATGGCTACACCTTC	TRBV10-3	TRBJ1-2	TRBD1
CASSLPSGYTF	TGTGCCAGCAGCCTTCCTAGTGGCTACACCTTC	TRBV13	TRBJ1-2	-
CASGLAGGETQYF	TGTGCCAGCGGACTAGCGGGAGGCGAGACCCAGTACTTC	TRBV7-9	TRBJ2-5	TRBD2
CASSIGGDGETQYF	TGTGCCAGTAGTATAGGGGGGGACGGCGAGACCCAGTACTTC	TRBV19	TRBJ2-5	-
CASSQRTGGSGNTIYF	TGCGCCAGCAGCCAGCGTACAGGGGGCTCTGGAAACACCATATATTTT	TRBV4-1	TRBJ1-3	TRBD1
CASSSSGAYGYTF	TGTGCCAGCAGCTCCTCAGGGGCCTATGGCTACACCTTC	TRBV7-9	TRBJ1-2	-